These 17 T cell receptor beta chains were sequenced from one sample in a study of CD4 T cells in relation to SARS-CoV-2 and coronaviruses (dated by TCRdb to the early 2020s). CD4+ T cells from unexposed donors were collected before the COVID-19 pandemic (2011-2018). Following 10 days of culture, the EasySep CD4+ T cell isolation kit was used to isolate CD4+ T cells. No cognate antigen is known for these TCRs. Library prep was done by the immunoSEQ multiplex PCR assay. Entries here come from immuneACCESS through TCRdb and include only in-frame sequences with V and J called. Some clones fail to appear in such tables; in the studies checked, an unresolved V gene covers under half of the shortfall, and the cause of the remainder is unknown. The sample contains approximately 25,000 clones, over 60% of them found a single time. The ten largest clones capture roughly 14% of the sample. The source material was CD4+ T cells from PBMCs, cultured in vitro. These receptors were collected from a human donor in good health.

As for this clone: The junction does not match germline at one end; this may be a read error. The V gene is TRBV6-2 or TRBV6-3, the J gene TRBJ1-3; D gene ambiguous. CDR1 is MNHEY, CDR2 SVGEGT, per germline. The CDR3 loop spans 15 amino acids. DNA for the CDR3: TGTGCCAGCAGCTACTCCGGGCTCTCTGGAAACACCATATATTTT. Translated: CASSYSGLSGNTIYF.

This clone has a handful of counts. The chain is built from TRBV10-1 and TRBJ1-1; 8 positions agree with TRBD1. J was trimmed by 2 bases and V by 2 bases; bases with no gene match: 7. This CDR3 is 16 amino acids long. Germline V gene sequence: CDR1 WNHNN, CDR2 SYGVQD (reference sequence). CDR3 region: CASSEQLGQGNTEAFF. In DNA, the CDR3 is TGCGCCAGCAGTGAGCAACTCGGACAGGGAAACACTGAAGCTTTCTTT.

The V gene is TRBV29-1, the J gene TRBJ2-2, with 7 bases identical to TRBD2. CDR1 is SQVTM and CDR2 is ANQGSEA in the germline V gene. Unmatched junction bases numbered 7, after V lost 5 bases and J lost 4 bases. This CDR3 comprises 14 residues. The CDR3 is CSVRREWGTGELFF. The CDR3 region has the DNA TGCAGCGTTCGGCGGGAGTGGGGCACCGGGGAGCTGTTTTTT.

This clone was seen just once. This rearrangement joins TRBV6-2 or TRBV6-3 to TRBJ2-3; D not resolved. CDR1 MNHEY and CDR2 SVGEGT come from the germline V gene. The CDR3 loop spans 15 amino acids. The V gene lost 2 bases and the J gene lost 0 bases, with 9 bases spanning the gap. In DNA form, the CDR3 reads TGTGCCAGCAGTTACCCCCCCCACAGCACAGATACGCAGTATTTT. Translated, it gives CASSYPPHSTDTQYF.

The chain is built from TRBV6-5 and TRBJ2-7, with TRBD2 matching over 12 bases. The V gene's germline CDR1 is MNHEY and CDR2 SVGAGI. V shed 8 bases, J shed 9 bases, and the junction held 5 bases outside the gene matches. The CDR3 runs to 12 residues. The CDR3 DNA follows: TGTGCCAGCGGACTAGCGGGATCTGTGCAGTACTTC. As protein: CASGLAGSVQYF.

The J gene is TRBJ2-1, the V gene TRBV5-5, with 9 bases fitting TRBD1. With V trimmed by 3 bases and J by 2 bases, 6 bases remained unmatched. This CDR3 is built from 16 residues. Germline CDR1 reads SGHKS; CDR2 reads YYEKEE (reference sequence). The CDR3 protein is CASSSATGGAYNEQFF. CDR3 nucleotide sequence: TGTGCCAGCAGCTCCGCTACAGGGGGCGCCTACAATGAGCAGTTCTTC.

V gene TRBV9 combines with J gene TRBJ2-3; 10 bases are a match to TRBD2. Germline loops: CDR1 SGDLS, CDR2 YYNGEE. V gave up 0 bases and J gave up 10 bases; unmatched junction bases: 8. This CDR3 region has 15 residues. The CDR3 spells CASSVASGGIQSQYF. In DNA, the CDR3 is TGTGCCAGCAGCGTAGCTAGCGGGGGTATACAGTCGCAGTATTTT.

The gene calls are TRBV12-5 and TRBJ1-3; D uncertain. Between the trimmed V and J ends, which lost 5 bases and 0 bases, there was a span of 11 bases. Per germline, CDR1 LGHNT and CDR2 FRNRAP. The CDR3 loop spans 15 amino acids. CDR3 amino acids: CASGRDRDSGNTIYF. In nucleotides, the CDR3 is TGTGCTAGTGGTCGAGATAGAGACTCTGGAAACACCATATATTTT.

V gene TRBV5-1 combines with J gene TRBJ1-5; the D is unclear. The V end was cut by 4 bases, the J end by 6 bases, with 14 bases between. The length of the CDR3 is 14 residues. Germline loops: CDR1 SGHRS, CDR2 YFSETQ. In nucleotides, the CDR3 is TGCGCCAGCAGCCCCGCGGGTGGCGGTCAGCCCCAGCATTTT. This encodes CASSPAGGGQPQHF.

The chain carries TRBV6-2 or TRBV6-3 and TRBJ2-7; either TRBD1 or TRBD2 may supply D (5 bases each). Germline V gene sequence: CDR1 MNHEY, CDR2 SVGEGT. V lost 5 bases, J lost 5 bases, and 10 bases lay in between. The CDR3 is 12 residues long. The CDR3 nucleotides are TGTGCCAGCAGTGAGGGGTCCAACGAGCAGTACTTC. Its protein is CASSEGSNEQYF.

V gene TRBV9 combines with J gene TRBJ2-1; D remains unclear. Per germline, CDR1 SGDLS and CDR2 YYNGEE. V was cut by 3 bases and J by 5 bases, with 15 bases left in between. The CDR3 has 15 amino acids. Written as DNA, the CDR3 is TGTGCCAGCAGCGCACCCCCGAGTCCAAACAATGAGCAGTTCTTC. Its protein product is CASSAPPSPNNEQFF.

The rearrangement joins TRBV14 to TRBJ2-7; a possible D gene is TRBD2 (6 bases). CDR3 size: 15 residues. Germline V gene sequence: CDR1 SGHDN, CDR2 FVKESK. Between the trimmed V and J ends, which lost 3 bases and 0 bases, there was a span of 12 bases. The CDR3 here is CASSQEGRPSYEQYF. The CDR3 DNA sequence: TGTGCCAGCAGCCAGGAGGGGCGGCCCTCCTACGAGCAGTACTTC.

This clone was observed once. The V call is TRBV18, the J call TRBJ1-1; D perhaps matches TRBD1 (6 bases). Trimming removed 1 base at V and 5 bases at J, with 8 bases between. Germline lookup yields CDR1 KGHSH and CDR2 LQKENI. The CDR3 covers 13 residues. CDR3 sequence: CASSPLGTTEAFF. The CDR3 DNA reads TGTGCCAGCTCACCACTAGGGACAACTGAAGCTTTCTTT.

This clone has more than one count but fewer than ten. The CDR3 nucleotides read TGTGCCAGCAGTCGCGGGCAGGCCGGGGAGCTGTTTTTT. It specifies CASSRGQAGELFF. The V and J genes are TRBV12-3 or TRBV12-4 and TRBJ2-2, with D maybe TRBD2 (5 bases). CDR3 size: 13 residues. V lost 5 bases, J lost 6 bases, and 10 bases lay in between.

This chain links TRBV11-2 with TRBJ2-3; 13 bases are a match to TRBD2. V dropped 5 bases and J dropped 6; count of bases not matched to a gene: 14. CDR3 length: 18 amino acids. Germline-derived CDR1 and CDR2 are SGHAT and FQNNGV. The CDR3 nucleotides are TGTGCCAGCAGCCCTGGACCGGGACTAGCGGGGAATATTGATACGCAGTATTTT. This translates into CASSPGPGLAGNIDTQYF.

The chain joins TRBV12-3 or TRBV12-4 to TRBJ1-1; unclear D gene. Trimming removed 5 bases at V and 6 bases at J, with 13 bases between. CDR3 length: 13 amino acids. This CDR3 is CASSAAWQSEAFF. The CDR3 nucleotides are TGTGCCAGCAGTGCCGCGTGGCAATCTGAAGCTTTCTTT.

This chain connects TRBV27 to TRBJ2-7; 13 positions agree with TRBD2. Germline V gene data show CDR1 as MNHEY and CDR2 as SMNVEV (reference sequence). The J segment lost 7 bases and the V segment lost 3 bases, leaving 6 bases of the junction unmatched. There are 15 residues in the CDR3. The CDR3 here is CASSFYGGLAGEQYF. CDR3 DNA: TGTGCCAGCAGTTTTTACGGGGGACTAGCGGGGGAGCAGTACTTC.